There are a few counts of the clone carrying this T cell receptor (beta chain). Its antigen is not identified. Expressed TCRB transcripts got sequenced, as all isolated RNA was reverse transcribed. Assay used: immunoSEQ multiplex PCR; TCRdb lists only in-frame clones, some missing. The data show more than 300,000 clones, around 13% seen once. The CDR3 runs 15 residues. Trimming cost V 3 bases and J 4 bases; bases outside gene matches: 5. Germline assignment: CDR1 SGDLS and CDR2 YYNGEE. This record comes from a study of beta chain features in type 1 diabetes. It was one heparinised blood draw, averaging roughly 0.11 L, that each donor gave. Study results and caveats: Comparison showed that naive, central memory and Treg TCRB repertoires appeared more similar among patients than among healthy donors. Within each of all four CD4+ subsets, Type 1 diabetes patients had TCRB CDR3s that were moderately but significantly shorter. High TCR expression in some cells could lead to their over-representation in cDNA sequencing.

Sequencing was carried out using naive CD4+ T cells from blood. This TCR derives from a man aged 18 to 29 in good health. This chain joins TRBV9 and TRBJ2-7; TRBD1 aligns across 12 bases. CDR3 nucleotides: TGTGCCAGCAGCGCTCGGGACAGGGGGCGATACGAGCAGTACTTC. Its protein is CASSARDRGRYEQYF.